The clone carrying this TCR beta chain appeared many times. TCRdb re-derived calls from the 5' RACE reads in MiXCR, one entry per CDR3 protein. The repertoire holds around 63,000 distinct CDR3 sequences, with 7.4% as singletons. This entry belongs to a study of T cells after yellow fever vaccination. Deletions cut 4 bases from V and 3 bases from J, with 9 bases between. The CDR3 sequence is 13 residues long. Germline lookup yields CDR1 MNHEY and CDR2 SMNVEV (reference sequence). The TCR comes from a young man who received the YFV17D yellow fever vaccine. V and J are TRBV27 and TRBJ1-2; no clear D gene. The sequenced sample was CD8+ T cells sorted from PBMCs, obtained 15 days after the yellow fever booster vaccination. In nucleotides, the CDR3 is TGTGCCAGCAGTTCACGCAAGTACTATGGCTACACCTTC. Protein product: CASSSRKYYGYTF.